These 24 T cell receptor beta chains originate from one sample sequenced in a study of blood T cell repertoires in COVID-19 (dated by TCRdb to the early 2020s). Libraries were built with the immunoSEQ multiplex PCR assay. TCRdb obtained this table from immuneACCESS and retained in-frame rearrangements with V and J assigned. These tables miss some clones; where compared with another copy, unresolved V genes account for less than half of the shortfall, and the remainder is unexplained. This sample lists some 260,000 clones; 85% to 90% were detected once. Of the sample, around 1.4% is held by the ten largest clones. Sequencing was carried out using peripheral blood. Source of these receptors: an elderly man with acute or convalescent COVID-19.

The J gene is TRBJ2-3, the V gene TRBV29-1; D call uncertain. Germline-derived CDR1 and CDR2 are SQVTM and ANQGSEA. V gave up 0 bases and J gave up 5 bases, with 15 bases separating them. This CDR3 comprises 15 residues. The CDR3 region is CSVEEGAGTVDTQYF. CDR3 bases: TGCAGCGTTGAAGAGGGCGCAGGTACCGTAGATACGCAGTATTTT.

The CDR3 protein is CASSLQTGNQETQYF. The CDR3 coding sequence is TGTGCCAGTAGTCTGCAAACCGGGAACCAAGAGACCCAGTACTTC. V and J are TRBV19 and TRBJ2-5, with a possible D match to TRBD2 (5 bases). The CDR3 is 15 amino acids. Trimming pared 5 bases from V and 0 bases from J, leaving 13 bases between. Germline CDR1 reads LNHDA; CDR2 reads SQIVND (reference sequence).

The genes are TRBV28 and TRBJ2-3; 10 bases are a match to TRBD1. Trimming took 8 bases from V and 1 from J; bases not matched to a gene: 3. The CDR3 is made up of 14 amino acids. Germline values: CDR1 MDHEN, CDR2 SYDVKM. The CDR3 DNA reads TGTGCCAGCGGAGGACAGGGGGGCACAGATACGCAGTATTTT. Amino acid sequence: CASGGQGGTDTQYF.

Comment on this clone: The same CDR3 can be traced to other DNA sequences in this sample. V and J are TRBV28 and TRBJ2-5; perhaps TRBD2 as D (6 bases). The germline V and J ends were trimmed by 5 bases and 2 bases, with 9 bases remaining between them. The CDR3 spans 13 residues. The germline V gene encodes CDR1 MDHEN and CDR2 SYDVKM. The CDR3 bases are TGTGCCAGCAGTGGGGGAGGTCAAGAGACCCAGTACTTC. This gives the protein CASSGGGQETQYF.

The V call is TRBV6-5, the J call TRBJ2-7; D is ambiguous. This CDR3 contains 15 residues. Germline CDR1 MNHEY, CDR2 SVGAGI. V was clipped by 4 bases and J by 1 base, with 14 bases between them. As DNA, the CDR3 is TGTGCCAGCAGTTCCCCCGGTACCACTTCCTACGAGCAGTACTTC. Amino acid sequence: CASSSPGTTSYEQYF.

In DNA, the CDR3 is TGTGCCAGTAGTGTTATAAGCGGGGGGGGAAATGAGCAGTTCTTC. This translates into CASSVISGGGNEQFF. The rearrangement joins TRBV19 to TRBJ2-1; 10 nucleotides agree with TRBD2. Germline V gives CDR1 LNHDA, CDR2 SQIVND (reference sequence). V gave up 5 bases and J gave up 7 bases; unmatched junction bases: 8. The CDR3 extends over 15 amino acids.

This chain links TRBV3-1 (or the pseudogene TRBV3-2) with TRBJ2-7; D possibly corresponds to TRBD1 (6 bases). The CDR3 is 15 amino acids. Germline CDR1 reads LGHDT; CDR2 reads YNNKEL (reference sequence). Between the trimmed V and J ends, which lost 4 bases and 9 bases, there was a span of 22 bases. The CDR3 region is CASSRRTGSMRRQYF. CDR3 in DNA: TGTGCCAGCAGCCGCCGCACAGGGAGTATGAGGAGGCAGTACTTC.

The count of this clone is one. This chain connects TRBV9 to TRBJ2-1; perhaps TRBD2 as D (5 bases). The CDR3 spans 15 residues. The V gene lost 0 bases and the J gene lost 5 bases, with 12 bases spanning the gap. Per the germline V gene, CDR1 is SGDLS and CDR2 is YYNGEE. CDR3 bases: TGTGCCAGCAGCGTAGAAGGTGGGAGAAACAATGAGCAGTTCTTC. Its translation: CASSVEGGRNNEQFF.

V and J are TRBV7-2 and TRBJ2-5; TRBD1 is a possible D gene (5 bases). The length of the CDR3 is 14 residues. Germline lookup yields CDR1 SGHTA and CDR2 FQGNSA. V lost 5 bases and J 1 base, leaving 11 bases between the germline ends. DNA for the CDR3: TGTGCCAGCAGCCCTCGACAGTTCCAAGAGACCCAGTACTTC. The encoded protein is CASSPRQFQETQYF.

The genes are TRBV21-1 and TRBJ2-3; the D call TRBD1 from the table was never checked on the DNA. TRBV21-1 is a pseudogene segment. The CDR3 sequence is 14 residues long. The CDR3: CAAFRDEITDTQYF. The CDR3 bases are TGTGCCGCATTCAGGGATGAGATCACAGATACGCAGTATTTT.

The V gene is TRBV6-5, the J gene TRBJ2-2; the match to TRBD2 covers 9 bases. The CDR3 is 16 residues long. The V segment lost 0 bases and the J segment 4 bases; nucleotides outside the gene matches: 3. Per the germline V gene, CDR1 is MNHEY and CDR2 is SVGAGI. In DNA, the CDR3 is TGTGCCAGCAGTTACTCGAGAGCGGGAGGCACCGGGGAGCTGTTTTTT. Amino acid sequence: CASSYSRAGGTGELFF.

The V and J genes are TRBV11-2 and TRBJ1-2, with 7 bases lining up with TRBD1. Germline lookup yields CDR1 SGHAT and CDR2 FQNNGV. With 5 bases clipped from V and 4 bases from J, the junction kept 7 bases outside the gene matches. This CDR3 has 14 residues. The CDR3 loop is CASSNRDSLYGYTF. Written as DNA, the CDR3 is TGTGCCAGCAGCAACCGGGACAGCCTCTATGGCTACACCTTC. Filled out from reference TRBV11-2 and TRBJ1-2, the complete variable domain reads EAGVAQSPRYKIIEKRQSVAFWCNPISGHATLYWYQQILGQGPKLLIQFQNNGVVDDSQLPKDRFSAERLKGVDSTLKIQPAKLEDSAVYLCASSNRDSLYGYTFGSGTRLTVV.

V usage is TRBV19 and J usage is TRBJ1-1; 7 bases fit TRBD1. The CDR3 is made up of 15 amino acids. Germline CDR1 LNHDA, CDR2 SQIVND (reference sequence). V lost 6 bases, J lost 4 bases, and 11 bases stayed unmatched. The CDR3 protein is CASSPLIRGSTEAFF. In nucleotides, the CDR3 is TGTGCCAGTAGCCCTTTGATCAGGGGGAGCACTGAAGCTTTCTTT. The full variable domain, completed using reference TRBV19 and TRBJ1-1, is DGGITQSPKYLFRKEGQNVTLSCEQNLNHDAMYWYRQDPGQGLRLIYYSQIVNDFQKGDIAEGYSVSREKKESFPLTVTSAQKNPTAFYLCASSPLIRGSTEAFFGQGTRLTVV.

The V call is TRBV29-1, the J call TRBJ2-7; TRBD2 matches at 7 bases. V was pared by 0 bases and J by 0 bases, with 5 bases of the junction left unmatched. CDR1 is SQVTM and CDR2 is ANQGSEA in the germline V gene. The CDR3 sequence is 15 residues long. The CDR3 DNA reads TGCAGCGTTGAAGAATTTGGCGGGAGCTCCTACGAGCAGTACTTC. Protein: CSVEEFGGSSYEQYF.

This clone turned up a few times. The chain is built from TRBV2 and TRBJ2-1; D is unclear. In germline, CDR1 is SNHLY, CDR2 FYNNEI. Trimming removed 4 bases at V and 0 bases at J, with 10 bases between. This CDR3 is built from 15 residues. CDR3: CASSAGQSSYNEQFF. CDR3 in DNA: TGTGCCAGCAGTGCTGGGCAGTCCTCCTACAATGAGCAGTTCTTC.

The chain links TRBV5-1 to TRBJ1-2, with TRBD1 matching 10 bases. Trimming removed 4 bases from V and 2 bases from J; junction bases left unmatched: 2. Germline V gives CDR1 SGHRS, CDR2 YFSETQ. The CDR3 spans 14 residues. This CDR3 reads CASSQTGGNYGYTF. The CDR3 DNA reads as TGCGCCAGCAGCCAGACAGGGGGCAACTATGGCTACACCTTC.

On this clone itself: Other nucleotide sequences from this sample produce the same CDR3. The rearrangement uses TRBV20-1 and TRBJ1-1; D unclear. V lost 3 bases and J 0 bases, leaving 5 bases between the germline ends. Germline V gives CDR1 DFQATT, CDR2 SNEGSKA (reference sequence). The CDR3 runs 12 residues. CDR3 protein: CSASSLNTEAFF. The CDR3 DNA reads as TGCAGTGCTAGTTCTTTGAACACTGAAGCTTTCTTT.

With respect to this clone: The identical CDR3 is also encoded by other nucleotide sequences in the sample. V gene TRBV7-2 combines with J gene TRBJ2-5; possible D gene TRBD1, 5 bases. Germline CDR1 reads SGHTA; CDR2 reads FQGNSA. Trimming cost V 1 base and J 5 bases, with 8 bases left between them. This CDR3 has 13 amino acids. For the CDR3, the DNA is TGTGCCAGCAGCTTAGGAAGGGGCGAGACCCAGTACTTC. Translation gives CASSLGRGETQYF.

V usage is TRBV18 and J usage is TRBJ1-1; 8 bases are shared with TRBD1. The CDR3 spans 16 residues. Germline V gene data show CDR1 as KGHSH and CDR2 as LQKENI. Trimming at V came to 3 bases and at J to 0 bases, leaving 6 bases not matched to a gene. The CDR3 sequence: CASSPMTGEMNTEAFF. DNA for the CDR3: TGTGCCAGCTCACCCATGACAGGGGAAATGAACACTGAAGCTTTCTTT.

The chain combines TRBV6-6 with TRBJ2-7; D is unclear. The CDR3 is made up of 14 amino acids. V shed 5 bases and J shed 6 bases, with 17 bases lying between them. CDR1 is MNHNY, CDR2 SVGAGI, per germline (reference sequence). CDR3 region: CASSPWAITTEQYF. The CDR3 bases are TGTGCCAGCAGTCCATGGGCCATAACCACCGAGCAGTACTTC.

The V and J genes are TRBV15 and TRBJ2-5; 7 bases match TRBD1. The CDR3 sequence is 15 residues long. Germline V gives CDR1 LNHNV, CDR2 YYDKDF (reference sequence). V shed 1 base and J 5 bases; nucleotides not matched to a gene: 7. Here the CDR3 DNA reads TGTGCCACCAGCAGAGGTACAGGGGTGACCGAGACCCAGTACTTC. It is translated as CATSRGTGVTETQYF.

This rearrangement joins TRBV5-1 to TRBJ1-5; D gene unclear. The CDR3 has 14 residues. CDR1 SGHRS and CDR2 YFSETQ come from the germline V gene. V dropped 0 bases and J dropped 0 bases, with 4 bases sitting between them. The CDR3 loop is CASSLDTSNQPQHF. In DNA form, the CDR3 reads TGCGCCAGCAGCTTGGACACTAGCAATCAGCCCCAGCATTTT.

The gene calls are TRBV10-1 and TRBJ1-5, with 9 bases lining up with TRBD1. V shed 5 bases, J shed 5 bases, and the junction held 7 bases outside the gene matches. CDR3 length: 15 residues. CDR1 and CDR2 (germline): WNHNN, SYGVQD (reference sequence). For the CDR3, the DNA is TGCGCCAGCAGTAAACCGGGACAGGGCTATCAGCCCCAGCATTTT. It is translated as CASSKPGQGYQPQHF.

This clone was recorded once. This chain links TRBV9 with TRBJ2-2, with D perhaps TRBD1 (5 bases). Germline loops: CDR1 SGDLS, CDR2 YYNGEE. Trimming stripped 4 bases from V and 2 bases from J, with 12 bases between. This CDR3 has 15 residues. CDR3: CASSSTDPNTGELFF. Here the CDR3 DNA reads TGTGCCAGCAGCTCGACAGACCCTAACACCGGGGAGCTGTTTTTT.